The 29 T cell receptor beta chains reported below all come from one sample, sequenced in a study of cytomegalovirus exposure and HLA in healthy donors. Primers: 60 Vbeta forward and 13 Jbeta reverse. Profiling relied on immunoSEQ multiplex PCR, and the TCRdb table lists in-frame clones only, not all of them. The sample yields 150,000 to 170,000 clones, around 75% seen once. Sequencing input: PBMCs. The receptors originated from a man younger than 40 in good health and CMV-seropositive.

The gene calls are TRBV5-1 and TRBJ2-1; 11 bases are a match to TRBD2. The CDR3 contains 15 residues. V lost 3 bases to trimming and J lost 5 bases; unmatched junction nucleotides: 4. Germline-derived CDR1 and CDR2 are SGHRS and YFSETQ. CDR3 in DNA: TGCGCCAGCAGCTGGGGGACTAGCGGAGACAATGAGCAGTTCTTC. Amino acid sequence: CASSWGTSGDNEQFF. Complete variable domain (other parts from reference TRBV5-1 and TRBJ2-1): KAGVTQTPRYLIKTRGQQVTLSCSPISGHRSVSWYQQTPGQGLQFLFEYFSETQRNKGNFPGRFSGRQFSNSRSEMNVSTLELGDSALYLCASSWGTSGDNEQFFGPGTRLTVL.

This clone showed up just a few times. The chain employs TRBV6-1 and TRBJ1-1, with D uncertain. Per the germline V gene, CDR1 is MNHNS and CDR2 is SASEGT. The CDR3 spans 13 residues. Trimming removed 5 bases from V and 10 bases from J, with 17 bases in between. CDR3 in DNA: TGTGCCAGCAGTCCCTCCGGGCAAGGAGGAGCTTTCTTT. Its translation is CASSPSGQGGAFF.

The sample holds one count of this clone. The rearrangement links TRBV5-1 to TRBJ1-1; D is uncertain. Trimming removed 1 base from V and 2 bases from J, with 6 bases in between. The CDR3 contains 13 residues. The germline CDR1 and CDR2 sequences are SGHRS and YFSETQ. The CDR3 sequence is CASSLSLNTEAFF. In DNA, the CDR3 is TGCGCCAGCAGCTTGTCACTTAACACTGAAGCTTTCTTT.

The rearrangement links TRBV28 to TRBJ2-7, with TRBD2 matching over 9 bases. Germline loops: CDR1 MDHEN, CDR2 SYDVKM. Trimming removed 2 bases from V and 3 bases from J; junction bases left unmatched: 2. The CDR3 covers 14 residues. CDR3 residues: CASSLAGGGYEQYF. CDR3 DNA: TGTGCCAGCAGTTTAGCGGGAGGGGGCTACGAGCAGTACTTC.

This clone occurred once. This chain joins TRBV7-2 and TRBJ1-5; 9 bases agree with TRBD1. The CDR3 covers 14 residues. V gave up 11 bases and J gave up 5 bases; unmatched junction bases: 10. Looked up from germline, CDR1 is SGHTA and CDR2 is FQGNSA. The CDR3 region has the DNA TGTGCCGCGTTGTATACAGGGGGCTATCAGCCCCAGCATTTT. Translating gives CAALYTGGYQPQHF.

The gene calls are TRBV5-1 and TRBJ2-1, with TRBD2 identical over 10 bases. The ends lost 6 bases at V and 8 bases at J; junction bases unmatched: 5. Germline V CDR1 and CDR2: SGHRS, YFSETQ. CDR3 length: 13 residues. The DNA for the CDR3 is TGCGCCAGCAATCCCAGCGGGGGGGATGAGCAGTTCTTC. Protein: CASNPSGGDEQFF.

The chain is built from TRBV9 and TRBJ1-4; D gene uncertain. CDR3 length: 15 residues. Per germline, CDR1 SGDLS and CDR2 YYNGEE. V was pared by 0 bases and J by 3 bases, with 9 bases between. The DNA of the CDR3 is TGTGCCAGCAGCGTAGCTGTGAGGTCTAATGAAAAACTGTTTTTT. Translating gives CASSVAVRSNEKLFF.

This clone was seen a handful of times. V is TRBV5-1 and J is TRBJ1-4; TRBD1 might be the D (5 bases). Looked up from germline, CDR1 is SGHRS and CDR2 is YFSETQ. Trimming stripped 2 bases from V and 4 bases from J, with 9 bases between. The CDR3 runs to 14 residues. Here the CDR3 reads CASSFRAGNEKLFF. The CDR3, as DNA: TGCGCCAGCAGCTTCAGGGCTGGTAATGAAAAACTGTTTTTT.

The chain recombines TRBV6-5 with TRBJ2-7; D gene uncertain. The CDR3 length is 13 residues. Trimming cost V 5 bases and J 3 bases, with 11 bases left between them. In germline, CDR1 is MNHEY, CDR2 SVGAGI. The CDR3 DNA reads as TGTGCCAGCAGTCCCTTTAGTAGCTACGAGCAGTACTTC. This codes for CASSPFSSYEQYF.

The chain has TRBV7-2 and TRBJ1-2; possibly TRBD1 for D (5 bases). Trimming shortened V by 3 bases and J by 11 bases, and 10 bases separated the two germline ends. The CDR3 is made up of 11 amino acids. Germline CDR1 and CDR2: SGHTA and FQGNSA. The CDR3 here is CASSLQGLYTF. Here the CDR3 DNA reads TGTGCCAGCAGCTTGCAGGGTTTGTACACCTTC. The entire variable domain, with the rest obtained from reference TRBV7-2 and TRBJ1-2, is as follows: GAGVSQSPSNKVTEKGKDVELRCDPISGHTALYWYRQSLGQGLEFLIYFQGNSAPDKSGLPSDRFSAERTGGSVSTLTIQRTQQEDSAVYLCASSLQGLYTFGSGTRLTVV.

Comment on this clone: An end of the junction differs from the germline gene, which may be a read error. The chain uses TRBV5-1 and TRBJ1-3; D is uncertain. This CDR3 has 15 amino acids. Germline lookup yields CDR1 SGHRS and CDR2 YFSETQ. The CDR3 sequence is CASSYEGARGNTIYF. In DNA, the CDR3 is TGCGCCAGTAGCTATGAGGGCGCCCGTGGAAACACCATATATTTT.

This clone was counted once. The V and J genes are TRBV29-1 and TRBJ2-7, with 12 positions matching TRBD1. The CDR3 length is 15 residues. The V and J ends lost 7 bases and 5 bases, in that order; junction bases with no gene match: 12. Germline CDR1 is SQVTM and CDR2 is ANQGSEA. CDR3 loop: CSASPGTGGPDEQYF. CDR3 nucleotides: TGCAGCGCCTCCCCCGGGACAGGGGGCCCGGACGAGCAGTACTTC.

The CDR3, as DNA: TGTGCCAGCAGCCTGGGACTAAACCCTTGGGAGCAGTACTTC. Protein: CASSLGLNPWEQYF. The chain couples TRBV7-9 to TRBJ2-7; TRBD2 matches 7 bases. The CDR3 spans 14 residues. The germline gives CDR1 SEHNR, CDR2 FQNEAQ (reference sequence). V lost 5 bases to trimming and J lost 7 bases; unmatched junction nucleotides: 11. Complete variable domain (other parts from reference TRBV7-9 and TRBJ2-7): DTGVSQNPRHKITKRGQNVTFRCDPISEHNRLYWYRQTLGQGPEFLTYFQNEAQLEKSRLLSDRFSAERPKGSFSTLEIQRTEQGDSAMYLCASSLGLNPWEQYFGPGTRLTVT.

V usage is TRBV6-5 and J usage is TRBJ2-5; a possible D gene is TRBD1 (5 bases). TRBJ2-7 explains the end of the DNA better; the J call may be wrong. The CDR3 has 15 amino acids. Germline CDR1 and CDR2: MNHEY and SVGAGI. Written as DNA, the CDR3 is TGTGCCAGCAGCCCCCCCCAGGCAGGGTCCTACGAGCAGTACTTC. Its protein is CASSPPQAGSYEQYF.

CDR3 residues: CSVSGTSGHNEQFF. CDR3 DNA: TGCAGCGTCTCCGGGACTAGCGGCCACAATGAGCAGTTCTTC. The chain links TRBV29-1 to TRBJ2-1; the match to TRBD2 covers 11 bases. Trimming at V came to 6 bases and at J to 5 bases, leaving 6 bases not matched to a gene. CDR1 SQVTM and CDR2 ANQGSEA come from the germline V gene. There are 14 residues in the CDR3.

The CDR3 here is CATNSQETQYF. The DNA for the CDR3 is TGTGCCACCAACAGTCAAGAGACCCAGTACTTC. The chain uses TRBV10-3 and TRBJ2-5; unclear D gene. Per germline, CDR1 ENHRY and CDR2 SYGVKD. V shed 10 bases and J shed 2 bases, with 8 bases lying between them. The CDR3 totals 11 residues.

The chain links TRBV6-6 to TRBJ2-1; D possibly corresponds to TRBD2 (5 bases). The CDR3 sequence is 14 residues long. Trimming shortened V by 8 bases and J by 7 bases, and 18 bases separated the two germline ends. The germline V gene has CDR1 MNHNY and CDR2 SVGAGI (reference sequence). This CDR3 reads CASSTEVRWNEQFF. CDR3 nucleotides: TGTGCCAGCTCCACGGAGGTAAGGTGGAATGAGCAGTTCTTC.

As regards this clone: A read error may account for a junction end that differs from germline. V gene TRBV2 combines with J gene TRBJ2-6, with D tentatively TRBD2 (7 bases). This CDR3 region has 13 residues. Germline values: CDR1 SNHLY, CDR2 FYNNEI. CDR3 sequence (DNA): TGTGCCAGCAGAACGGCGGGGGCCAACGTCTTGACTTTC. As protein: CASRTAGANVLTF.

V gene TRBV9 combines with J gene TRBJ2-3; TRBD2 matches 13 bases. CDR1 and CDR2 (germline): SGDLS, YYNGEE. V was clipped by 1 base and J by 6 bases; unmatched bases: 11. The CDR3 loop spans 18 amino acids. CDR3 sequence reads: CASSVTSGGAGSSDTQYF. The CDR3 coding sequence is TGTGCCAGCAGCGTAACTAGCGGGGGGGCAGGGTCCTCCGATACGCAGTATTTT.

This clone was picked up one time. The chain couples TRBV28 to TRBJ1-2, with 11 bases lining up with TRBD1. The germline gives CDR1 MDHEN, CDR2 SYDVKM. J gave up 4 bases and V 11 bases, and 3 bases lay outside the gene matches. The CDR3 loop spans 12 amino acids. The CDR3 nucleotides read TGTGCCCTCGGACAGGGGGCCTATGGCTACACCTTC. Amino acids: CALGQGAYGYTF.

The chain carries TRBV6-5 and TRBJ1-3, with D possibly being TRBD1 (6 bases). The CDR3 covers 13 residues. Germline V gives CDR1 MNHEY, CDR2 SVGAGI. Trimming removed 6 bases at V and 5 bases at J, with 11 bases between. The CDR3: CASSRGGRNTIYF. The CDR3 region has the DNA TGTGCCAGCAGCCGGGGGGGCAGAAACACCATATATTTT.

The chain combines TRBV7-9 with TRBJ1-2; D unresolved. CDR3 length: 16 amino acids. The germline V and J ends were trimmed by 6 bases and 4 bases, with 21 bases remaining between them. Germline values: CDR1 SEHNR, CDR2 FQNEAQ (reference sequence). The chain's CDR3 is CASSYNSGNPGYGYTF. The CDR3 nucleotides read TGTGCCAGCAGTTATAATTCGGGGAATCCGGGCTATGGCTACACCTTC.

V gene TRBV7-2 combines with J gene TRBJ1-2, with TRBD1 as a possible D gene (5 bases). CDR3 size: 15 residues. Germline assignment: CDR1 SGHTA and CDR2 FQGNSA. V was cut by 2 bases and J by 4 bases, with 14 bases left in between. The CDR3 reads CASSLRGTKVYGYTF. In nucleotides, the CDR3 is TGTGCCAGCAGCTTACGGGGGACCAAGGTCTATGGCTACACCTTC.

This clone was counted once. This chain joins TRBV4-2 and TRBJ1-2; a possible D gene is TRBD1 (6 bases). V shed 0 bases and J shed 4 bases, with 15 bases lying between them. Looked up from germline, CDR1 is LGHNA and CDR2 is YNFKEQ. The CDR3 length is 16 residues. The CDR3 region is CASSQDFGARGYGYTF. CDR3 in DNA: TGTGCCAGCAGCCAAGATTTCGGGGCCAGGGGCTATGGCTACACCTTC.

The CDR3 DNA is TGTGCCAGCAGCGTAGCTCCCAGCGGGGGGTTAATCTCCGTAGATACGCAGTATTTT. Translating it yields CASSVAPSGGLISVDTQYF. The chain has TRBV9 and TRBJ2-3; 9 bases are a match to TRBD2. Germline loops: CDR1 SGDLS, CDR2 YYNGEE. This CDR3 has 19 residues. Trimming took 0 bases from V and 5 from J; bases not matched to a gene: 16.

This chain connects TRBV7-9 to TRBJ1-2; D gene uncertain. There are 12 residues in the CDR3. Germline-derived CDR1 and CDR2 are SEHNR and FQNEAQ (reference sequence). Trimming removed 4 bases at V and 0 bases at J, with 3 bases between. The CDR3 nucleotides are TGTGCCAGCAGCTCTTCTAACTATGGCTACACCTTC. Protein product: CASSSSNYGYTF.

The chain couples TRBV4-3 to TRBJ2-2; maybe TRBD2 (6 bases). This CDR3 spans 17 amino acids. V was pared by 2 bases and J by 6 bases, with 19 bases between. CDR1 and CDR2 (germline): LGHNA, YSLEER. The CDR3 DNA sequence: TGCGCCAGCAGCCAACCCTCTGGAGGGCCTACCCCCGGGGAGCTGTTTTTT. This gives the protein CASSQPSGGPTPGELFF.

This clone was detected only once. This chain links TRBV10-2 with TRBJ2-1, with TRBD2 matching over 12 bases. The V gene's germline CDR1 is WSHSY and CDR2 SAAADI. CDR3 length: 14 residues. Trimming took 5 bases from V and 6 from J; bases not matched to a gene: 2. This CDR3 is CASSSSGRGNEQFF. The CDR3 DNA is TGCGCCAGCAGTTCTAGCGGGAGGGGCAATGAGCAGTTCTTC.

The chain recombines TRBV5-8 with TRBJ2-5, with D tentatively TRBD2 (5 bases). The germline V gene encodes CDR1 SGHTS and CDR2 YDEGEE. V was clipped by 0 bases and J by 3 bases, with 9 bases between them. The CDR3 covers 14 residues. The CDR3 loop reads CASSLGDYKETQYF. CDR3 nucleotides: TGTGCCAGCAGCTTGGGTGACTATAAAGAGACCCAGTACTTC. Combining the CDR3 with reference TRBV5-8 and TRBJ2-5 gives the whole variable domain EAGVTQSPTHLIKTRGQQATLRCSPISGHTSVYWYQQALGLGLQFLLWYDEGEERNRGNFPPRFSGRQFPNYSSELNVNALELEDSALYLCASSLGDYKETQYFGPGTRLLVL.